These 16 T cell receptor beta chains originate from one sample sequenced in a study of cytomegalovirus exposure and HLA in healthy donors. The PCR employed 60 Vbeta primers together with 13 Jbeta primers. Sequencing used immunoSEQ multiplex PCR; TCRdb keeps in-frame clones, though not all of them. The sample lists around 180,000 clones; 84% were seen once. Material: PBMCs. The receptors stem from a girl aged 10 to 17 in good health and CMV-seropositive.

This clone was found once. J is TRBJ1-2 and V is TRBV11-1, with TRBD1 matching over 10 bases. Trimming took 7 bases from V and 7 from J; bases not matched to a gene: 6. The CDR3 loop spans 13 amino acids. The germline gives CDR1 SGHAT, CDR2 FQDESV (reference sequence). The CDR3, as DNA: TGTGCCAGCACCTCCGGGACAGGGGTTGGCTACACCTTC. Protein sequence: CASTSGTGVGYTF.

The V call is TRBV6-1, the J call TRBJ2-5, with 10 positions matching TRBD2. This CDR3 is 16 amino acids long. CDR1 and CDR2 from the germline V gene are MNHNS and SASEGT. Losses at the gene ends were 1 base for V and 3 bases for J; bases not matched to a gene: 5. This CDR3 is CASSEVDSGGKETQYF. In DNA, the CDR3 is TGTGCCAGCAGTGAAGTGGATAGCGGGGGGAAAGAGACCCAGTACTTC.

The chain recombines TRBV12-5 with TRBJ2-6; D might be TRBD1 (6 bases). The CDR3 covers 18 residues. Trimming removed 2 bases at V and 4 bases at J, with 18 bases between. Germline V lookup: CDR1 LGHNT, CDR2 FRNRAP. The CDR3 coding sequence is TGTGCTAGTGGTTTGCCATCAGAACAGGGTACCGGGGCCAACGTCCTGACTTTC. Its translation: CASGLPSEQGTGANVLTF.

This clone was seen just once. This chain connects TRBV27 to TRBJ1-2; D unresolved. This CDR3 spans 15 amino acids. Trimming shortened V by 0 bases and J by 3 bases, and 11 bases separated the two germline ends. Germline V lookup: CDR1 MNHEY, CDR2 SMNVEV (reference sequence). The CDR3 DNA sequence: TGTGCCAGCAGTTTATCGGAGGGAGCCTACTATGGCTACACCTTC. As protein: CASSLSEGAYYGYTF.

CDR3 region: CACHPRVSGSYEQYF. The CDR3 nucleotides read TGTGCCTGCCACCCCAGGGTCTCAGGCTCCTACGAGCAGTACTTC. The V gene is TRBV30, the J gene TRBJ2-7; perhaps TRBD1 as D (5 bases). CDR1 is GTSNPN, CDR2 SVGIG, per germline (reference sequence). The CDR3 runs 15 residues. Trimming stripped 6 bases from V and 0 bases from J, with 18 bases between.

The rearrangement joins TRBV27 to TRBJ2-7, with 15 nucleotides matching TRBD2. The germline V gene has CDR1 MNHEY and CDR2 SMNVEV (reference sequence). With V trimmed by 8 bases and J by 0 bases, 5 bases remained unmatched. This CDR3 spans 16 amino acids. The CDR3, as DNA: TGTGCCAGCCGCGGGACTAGCGGGGGGATCTCCTACGAGCAGTACTTC. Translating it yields CASRGTSGGISYEQYF.

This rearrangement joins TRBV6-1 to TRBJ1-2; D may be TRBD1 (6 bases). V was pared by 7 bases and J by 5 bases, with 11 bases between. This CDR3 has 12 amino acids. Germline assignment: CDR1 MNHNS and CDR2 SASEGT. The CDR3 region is CASTDDRYGYTF. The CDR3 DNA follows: TGTGCCAGCACCGACGACAGGTATGGCTACACCTTC.

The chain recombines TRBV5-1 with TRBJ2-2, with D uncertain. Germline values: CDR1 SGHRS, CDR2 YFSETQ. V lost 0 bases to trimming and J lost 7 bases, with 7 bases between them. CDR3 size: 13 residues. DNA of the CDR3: TGCGCCAGCAGCTTGGGTAATGTCGGGGAGCTGTTTTTT. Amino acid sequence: CASSLGNVGELFF.

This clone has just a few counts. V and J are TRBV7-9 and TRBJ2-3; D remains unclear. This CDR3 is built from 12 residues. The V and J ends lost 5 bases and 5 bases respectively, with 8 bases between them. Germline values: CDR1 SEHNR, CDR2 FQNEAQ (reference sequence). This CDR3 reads CASSPQKDTQYF. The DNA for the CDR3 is TGTGCCAGCAGCCCACAAAAAGATACGCAGTATTTT.

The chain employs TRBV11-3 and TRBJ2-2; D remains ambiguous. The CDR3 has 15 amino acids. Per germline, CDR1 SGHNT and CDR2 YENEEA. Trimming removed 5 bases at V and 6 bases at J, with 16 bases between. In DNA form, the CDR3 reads TGTGCCAGCAGCCCCCCGAGGTTCGTACCCGGGGAGCTGTTTTTT. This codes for CASSPPRFVPGELFF.

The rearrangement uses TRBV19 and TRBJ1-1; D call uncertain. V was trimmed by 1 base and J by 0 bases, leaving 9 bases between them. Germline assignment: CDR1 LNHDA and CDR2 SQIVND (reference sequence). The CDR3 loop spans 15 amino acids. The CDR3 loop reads CASSIGHSMNTEAFF. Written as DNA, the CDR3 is TGTGCCAGTAGTATAGGGCACAGCATGAACACTGAAGCTTTCTTT.

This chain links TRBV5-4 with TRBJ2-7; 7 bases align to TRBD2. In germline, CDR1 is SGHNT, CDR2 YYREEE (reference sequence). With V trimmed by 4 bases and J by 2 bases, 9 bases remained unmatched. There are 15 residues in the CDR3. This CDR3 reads CASSESGAGTYEQYF. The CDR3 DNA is TGTGCCAGCAGCGAAAGCGGGGCGGGGACCTACGAGCAGTACTTC. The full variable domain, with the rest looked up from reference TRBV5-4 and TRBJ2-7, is ETGVTQSPTHLIKTRGQQVTLRCSSQSGHNTVSWYQQALGQGPQFIFQYYREEENGRGNFPPRFSGLQFPNYSSELNVNALELDDSALYLCASSESGAGTYEQYFGPGTRLTVT.

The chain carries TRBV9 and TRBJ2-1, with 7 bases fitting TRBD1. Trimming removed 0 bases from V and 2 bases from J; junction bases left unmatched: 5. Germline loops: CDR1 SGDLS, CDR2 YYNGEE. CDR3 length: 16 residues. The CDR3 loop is CASSVGNRGAYNEQFF. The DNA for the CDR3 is TGTGCCAGCAGCGTAGGGAACAGGGGTGCCTACAATGAGCAGTTCTTC.

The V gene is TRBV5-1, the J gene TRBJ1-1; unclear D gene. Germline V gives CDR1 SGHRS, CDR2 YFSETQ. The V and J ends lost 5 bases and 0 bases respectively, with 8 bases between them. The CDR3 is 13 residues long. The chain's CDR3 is CASRWGVNTEAFF. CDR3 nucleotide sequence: TGCGCCAGCAGGTGGGGAGTGAACACTGAAGCTTTCTTT.

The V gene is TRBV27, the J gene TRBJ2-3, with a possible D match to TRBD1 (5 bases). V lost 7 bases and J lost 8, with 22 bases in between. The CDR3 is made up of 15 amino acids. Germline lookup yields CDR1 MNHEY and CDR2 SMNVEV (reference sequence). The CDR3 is CASNPTTSREATQYF. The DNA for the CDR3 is TGTGCCAGCAATCCCACTACGTCCAGGGAAGCTACGCAGTATTTT.

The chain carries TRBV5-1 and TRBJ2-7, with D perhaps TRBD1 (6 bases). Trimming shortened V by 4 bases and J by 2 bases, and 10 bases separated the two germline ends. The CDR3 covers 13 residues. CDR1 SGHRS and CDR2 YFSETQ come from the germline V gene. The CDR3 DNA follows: TGCGCCAGCAGCCGCCCAGGGGCCTACGAGCAGTACTTC. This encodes CASSRPGAYEQYF.